Each of the 13 T cell receptor beta chains below was sequenced from the same sample in a study of shared clonotypes between healthy human individuals. CD8 cells regarded as naive lacked CD45RO, were positively chosen for CCR7, and omitted terminally differentiated effector memory CD45RA+ cells. Method: immunoSEQ multiplex PCR; TCRdb's copy keeps in-frame clones and lacks some. The repertoire has some 600,000 clones, about 96% of them found once; the top ten carry 0.11%. Sequenced: naive CD8+ T cells sorted from blood. Every receptor here comes from a woman aged 25 to 45 in good health.

This chain links TRBV30 with TRBJ2-1; the match to TRBD2 covers 8 bases. V lost 4 bases to trimming and J lost 9 bases; unmatched junction nucleotides: 11. CDR3 size: 14 residues. Per germline, CDR1 GTSNPN and CDR2 SVGIG (reference sequence). The CDR3 loop is CAWMSSGTWGEQFF. CDR3 nucleotide sequence: TGTGCCTGGATGAGTAGCGGGACCTGGGGTGAGCAGTTCTTC. The variable domain in full, completed from reference TRBV30 and TRBJ2-1, reads SQTIHQWPATLVQPVGSPLSLECTVEGTSNPNLYWYRQAAGRGLQLLFYSVGIGQISSEVPQNLSASRPQDRQFILSSKKLLLSDSGFYLCAWMSSGTWGEQFFGPGTRLTVL.

This chain connects TRBV15 to TRBJ2-2; tentatively, D is TRBD1 or TRBD2 (6 bases each). The CDR3 has 18 amino acids. CDR1 and CDR2 (germline): LNHNV, YYDKDF (reference sequence). The V gene lost 0 bases and the J gene lost 11 bases, with 25 bases spanning the gap. CDR3 in DNA: TGTGCCACCAGCAGAGATCCCGGCCTAGCTGAGGGGGGATTCGAGCTGTTTTTT. Residues: CATSRDPGLAEGGFELFF. The entire variable domain, with the rest obtained from reference TRBV15 and TRBJ2-2, is as follows: DAMVIQNPRYQVTQFGKPVTLSCSQTLNHNVMYWYQQKSSQAPKLLFHYYDKDFNNEADTPDNFQSRRPNTSFCFLDIRSPGLGDTAMYLCATSRDPGLAEGGFELFFGEGSRLTVL.

J is TRBJ2-7 and V is TRBV6-5, with D possibly matching TRBD2 (6 bases). CDR1 MNHEY and CDR2 SVGAGI come from the germline V gene. The ends were cut back, 4 bases at V and 4 bases at J, with 11 bases in the middle. The CDR3 covers 13 residues. The DNA of the CDR3 is TGTGCCAGCAGTTTCCAGAGCGGGTACGAGCAGTACTTC. This sequence encodes CASSFQSGYEQYF.

The V call is TRBV28, the J call TRBJ2-7; 9 nucleotides align to TRBD1. This CDR3 is built from 14 residues. V shed 3 bases and J 3 bases; nucleotides not matched to a gene: 3. Germline CDR1 MDHEN, CDR2 SYDVKM. The CDR3 spells CASSFRDRDYEQYF. The CDR3 DNA follows: TGTGCCAGCAGTTTTCGGGACAGGGACTACGAGCAGTACTTC.

On this clone: At one end, the junction sequence differs from germline, possibly due to a read error. J is TRBJ2-1 and V is TRBV28; 9 nucleotides agree with TRBD2. The CDR3 spans 13 residues. Germline V gene lookup returns CDR1 MDHEN and CDR2 SYDVKM. The CDR3 reads CASTSSERLAVIF. CDR3 nucleotide sequence: TGTGCCAGCACCAGTTCCGAAAGACTAGCGGTTATCTTC.

CDR3 sequence: CASSLLQYNEQFF. The CDR3 region has the DNA TGTGCCAGCAGTCTACTCCAATACAATGAGCAGTTCTTC. V usage is TRBV28 and J usage is TRBJ2-1, with D unresolved. Germline-derived CDR1 and CDR2 are MDHEN and SYDVKM. V was shortened by 5 bases and J by 4 bases, with 9 bases between the two germline ends. The CDR3 extends over 13 amino acids.

This chain uses TRBV28 with TRBJ2-7; D may correspond to TRBD1 or TRBD2 (5 bases each). Germline V CDR1 and CDR2: MDHEN, SYDVKM. The CDR3 loop spans 17 amino acids. V lost 4 bases and J 6 bases, leaving 25 bases between the germline ends. In DNA, the CDR3 is TGTGCCAGCAGTTCTGTTAAGTCGGGACGGGTAGTTGGCGAGCAGTACTTC. It encodes CASSSVKSGRVVGEQYF.

The rearrangement joins TRBV7-8 to TRBJ2-7; D call uncertain. Germline assignment: CDR1 SGHVS and CDR2 FQNEAQ. The CDR3 is 11 residues long. V was shortened by 5 bases and J by 5 bases, with 7 bases between the two germline ends. Here the CDR3 DNA reads TGTGCCAGCAGCCCGGTACACGAGCAGTACTTC. It encodes CASSPVHEQYF.

CDR3 DNA sequence: TGTGCCAGCAGCAAAGAGGCGGACCTTCCTTTCTCCTACGAGCAGTACTTC. It yields the protein CASSKEADLPFSYEQYF. This rearrangement joins TRBV21-1 to TRBJ2-7. TRBV21-1 is an annotated pseudogene. The length of the CDR3 is 17 residues.

The chain combines TRBV7-9 with TRBJ1-2; 7 bases are a match to TRBD1. Losses at the gene ends were 0 bases for V and 4 bases for J; bases not matched to a gene: 11. The germline gives CDR1 SEHNR, CDR2 FQNEAQ (reference sequence). The CDR3 extends over 17 amino acids. In DNA, the CDR3 is TGTGCCAGCAGCTTAGCGAACTGGACAGGTTTCTCCTATGGCTACACCTTC. Protein product: CASSLANWTGFSYGYTF.

The chain has TRBV28 and TRBJ2-5; TRBD1 or TRBD2 may be the D gene (6 bases each). The CDR3 has 14 residues. Deletions cut 2 bases from V and 3 bases from J, with 10 bases between. Germline-derived CDR1 and CDR2 are MDHEN and SYDVKM. The CDR3 DNA sequence: TGTGCCAGCAGTTTACACGGGGGCGAAGAGACCCAGTACTTC. This codes for CASSLHGGEETQYF. The full variable domain, completed using reference TRBV28 and TRBJ2-5, is DVKVTQSSRYLVKRTGEKVFLECVQDMDHENMFWYRQDPGLGLRLIYFSYDVKMKEKGDIPEGYSVSREKKERFSLILESASTNQTSMYLCASSLHGGEETQYFGPGTRLLVL.

This clone has only one observation. V usage is TRBV9 and J usage is TRBJ2-7; D is undetermined. The CDR3 covers 14 residues. CDR1 is SGDLS, CDR2 YYNGEE, per germline. Trimming removed 0 bases at V and 4 bases at J, with 11 bases between. CDR3 residues: CASSVAGSEYEQYF. CDR3 DNA: TGTGCCAGCAGCGTAGCTGGGTCCGAATACGAGCAGTACTTC.

The CDR3 region is CASKQRASGTGEQFF. The CDR3 nucleotides read TGTGCCAGCAAGCAAAGAGCTAGCGGGACGGGTGAGCAGTTCTTC. The chain employs TRBV6-1 and TRBJ2-1; the match to TRBD2 covers 9 bases. Germline V gene sequence: CDR1 MNHNS, CDR2 SASEGT. The J segment lost 9 bases and the V segment lost 7 bases, leaving 13 bases of the junction unmatched. The CDR3 sequence is 15 residues long.